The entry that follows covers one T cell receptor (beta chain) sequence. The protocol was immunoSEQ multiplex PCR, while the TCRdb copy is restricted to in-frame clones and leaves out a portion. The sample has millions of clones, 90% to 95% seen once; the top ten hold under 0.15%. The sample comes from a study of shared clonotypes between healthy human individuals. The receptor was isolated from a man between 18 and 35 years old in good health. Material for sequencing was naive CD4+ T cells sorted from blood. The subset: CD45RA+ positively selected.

CDR3 coding DNA: TGCAGCGTTGGGGTAGGGTCACCAGAGACCCAGTACTTC. Amino acid sequence: CSVGVGSPETQYF. The rearrangement joins TRBV29-1 to TRBJ2-5; D not certain. This CDR3 is 13 amino acids long. Germline loops: CDR1 SQVTM, CDR2 ANQGSEA. Trimming took off 4 bases at V and 4 bases at J, with 13 bases between the two ends.